Shown below are 22 T cell receptor beta chains from a single sample sequenced in a study of identical twins. TCRdb reprocessed the 5' RACE reads via MiXCR and lists one record per CDR3 protein. There are 400,000 to 550,000 distinct CDR3 sequences in the sample; 20% to 25% occur only once, and 0.8% to 1% lies in the top ten. These records were also assigned to another study, of T cells expressing NK-cell markers.

Sequenced sample: CD4+ T cells sorted from blood. These receptors all stem from a woman younger than 35 in good health.

The V call is TRBV20-1, the J call TRBJ2-7, with a weak D call TRBD2 (7 bases). The CDR3 is 13 residues long. Germline CDR1 reads DFQATT; CDR2 reads SNEGSKA (reference sequence). V was pared by 4 bases and J by 7 bases, with 17 bases between. CDR3 DNA sequence: TGCAGTGCTACTGGGGGGGGCAGCCGGGAGCAGTACTTC. It is translated as CSATGGGSREQYF.

The J gene is TRBJ2-7, the V gene TRBV6-6; D gene ambiguous. The V gene lost 7 bases and the J gene lost 0 bases, with 16 bases spanning the gap. The germline CDR1 and CDR2 sequences are MNHNY and SVGAGI (reference sequence). This CDR3 comprises 15 residues. This chain's CDR3 is CASTQRGVASYEQYF. The CDR3 DNA is TGTGCCAGCACCCAAAGAGGTGTCGCCTCCTACGAGCAGTACTTC.

V usage is TRBV10-3 and J usage is TRBJ2-3, with TRBD2 matching 13 bases. The CDR3 has 14 residues. Per the germline V gene, CDR1 is ENHRY and CDR2 is SYGVKD. The V gene end was trimmed by 10 bases and the J gene end by 8 bases; junction bases not matched to a gene: 9. The CDR3 spells CANALAGGAGTQYF. In DNA, the CDR3 is TGTGCCAATGCACTAGCGGGAGGGGCCGGTACGCAGTATTTT.

This chain connects TRBV15 to TRBJ1-1, with TRBD1 as a possible D gene (5 bases). There are 15 residues in the CDR3. The germline CDR1 and CDR2 sequences are LNHNV and YYDKDF (reference sequence). Trimming cost V 3 bases and J 6 bases, with 17 bases left between them. CDR3 DNA sequence: TGTGCCACCAGCAGCCCCCTAGGAGGGGCGGCTGAAGCTTTCTTT. Its protein product is CATSSPLGGAAEAFF.

The genes are TRBV3-1 and TRBJ2-7; 8 positions agree with TRBD2. The germline V gene has CDR1 LGHDT and CDR2 YNNKEL (reference sequence). Germline trimming cut 1 base from V and 0 bases from J; bases unmatched to any gene: 5. The CDR3 totals 16 residues. This chain's CDR3 is CASSQAPAGASYEQYF. As DNA, the CDR3 is TGTGCCAGCAGCCAAGCTCCAGCGGGGGCCTCCTACGAGCAGTACTTC.

The chain uses TRBV5-1 and TRBJ1-1, with D maybe TRBD1 (5 bases). V was shortened by 1 base and J by 8 bases, with 12 bases between the two germline ends. The CDR3 is made up of 13 amino acids. Germline V gene sequence: CDR1 SGHRS, CDR2 YFSETQ. This chain's CDR3 is CASSLNLQGEAFF. The CDR3 DNA follows: TGCGCCAGCAGCTTGAATCTTCAGGGAGAAGCTTTCTTT. Combining the CDR3 with reference TRBV5-1 and TRBJ1-1 gives the whole variable domain KAGVTQTPRYLIKTRGQQVTLSCSPISGHRSVSWYQQTPGQGLQFLFEYFSETQRNKGNFPGRFSGRQFSNSRSEMNVSTLELGDSALYLCASSLNLQGEAFFGQGTRLTVV.

This chain's CDR3 is CASSSTYRGAKNIQYF. DNA of the CDR3: TGTGCCAGCAGCTCTACCTACAGGGGAGCCAAAAACATTCAGTACTTC. The chain employs TRBV7-6 and TRBJ2-4; TRBD1 aligns across 7 bases. This CDR3 has 16 amino acids. Germline CDR1 reads SGHVS; CDR2 reads FNYEAQ. V shed 4 bases and J 0 bases; nucleotides not matched to a gene: 6.

About this clonotype itself: A read error may produce the germline difference seen at one junction end. The chain carries TRBV11-3 and TRBJ2-2, with a weak D call TRBD1 (6 bases). This CDR3 comprises 14 residues. Germline values: CDR1 SGHNT, CDR2 YENEEA. CDR3 sequence: CANSATGKSGELFF. The CDR3 DNA sequence: TGTGCCAACAGCGCTACAGGGAAATCCGGGGAGCTGTTTTTT.

This clonotype was seen more than once but under ten times. The rearrangement joins TRBV6-2 or TRBV6-3 to TRBJ2-5; D uncertain. Germline-derived CDR1 and CDR2 are MNHEY and SVGEGT. V lost 4 bases, J lost 3 bases, and 12 bases lay in between. CDR3 length: 14 residues. The CDR3 DNA follows: TGTGCCAGCAGTTCCTCCGGCGGAGAAGAGACCCAGTACTTC. Amino acid sequence: CASSSSGGEETQYF.

The genes are TRBV20-1 and TRBJ2-4, with D maybe TRBD1 (6 bases). Germline CDR1 reads DFQATT; CDR2 reads SNEGSKA (reference sequence). V lost 6 bases, J lost 3 bases, and 15 bases lay in between. This CDR3 has 14 amino acids. DNA of the CDR3: TGCAGTGCCAGGACAGACGGAGTCAAAAACATTCAGTACTTC. It translates to CSARTDGVKNIQYF.

This clonotype was observed a few times. The rearrangement links TRBV5-5 to TRBJ2-3, with D perhaps matching TRBD1 or TRBD2 (5 bases each). CDR3 size: 15 residues. V shed 1 base and J shed 6 bases, with 15 bases lying between them. Germline CDR1 is SGHKS and CDR2 is YYEKEE (reference sequence). CDR3 protein: CASSLLPIGDDTQYF. CDR3 nucleotides: TGTGCCAGCAGCTTGTTACCTATAGGGGACGATACGCAGTATTTT.

In its sample, this clonotype was seen many times. The chain carries TRBV20-1 and TRBJ1-4, with D perhaps matching TRBD1 (5 bases). The length of the CDR3 is 13 residues. Germline CDR1 DFQATT, CDR2 SNEGSKA (reference sequence). With 3 bases removed from V and 5 bases from J, the gap between germline ends came to 10 bases. Here the CDR3 DNA reads TGCAGTGCTAGCGGAGGGGCGAATGAAAAACTGTTTTTT. Translating it yields CSASGGANEKLFF.

The J gene is TRBJ2-3, the V gene TRBV10-1, with TRBD2 matching 12 bases. Trimming cost V 4 bases and J 5 bases; bases outside gene matches: 4. This CDR3 has 15 amino acids. In germline, CDR1 is WNHNN, CDR2 SYGVQD (reference sequence). The CDR3 DNA reads as TGCGCCAGCAGTGCTAGCGGGGGGGCCGGAGATACGCAGTATTTT. Translation gives CASSASGGAGDTQYF.

In its sample, this clonotype was seen many times. The chain carries TRBV5-1 and TRBJ1-6, with a weak D call TRBD1 (6 bases). The CDR3 totals 14 residues. The germline V and J ends were trimmed by 2 bases and 10 bases, with 13 bases remaining between them. CDR1 SGHRS and CDR2 YFSETQ come from the germline V gene. CDR3 loop: CASSFPDSRSPLHF. The CDR3 nucleotides are TGCGCCAGCAGCTTTCCGGACAGTAGATCACCCCTCCACTTT.

The chain joins TRBV5-1 to TRBJ2-1; possibly TRBD1 or TRBD2 for D (6 bases each). From germline, CDR1 is SGHRS and CDR2 YFSETQ. With 5 bases removed from V and 5 bases from J, the gap between germline ends came to 14 bases. The CDR3 runs 14 residues. The CDR3 protein is CASRPLGGHNEQFF. The CDR3 nucleotides are TGCGCCAGCAGGCCCTTAGGGGGGCACAATGAGCAGTTCTTC.

The chain uses TRBV3-1 and TRBJ1-5; D is uncertain. Trimming took off 3 bases at V and 6 bases at J, with 9 bases between the two ends. Germline CDR1 is LGHDT and CDR2 is YNNKEL (reference sequence). The CDR3 totals 13 residues. For the CDR3, the DNA is TGTGCCAGCAGCCAGGGCTTTACTCAGCCCCAGCATTTT. It encodes CASSQGFTQPQHF.

This clonotype occurred many times. The chain links TRBV7-9 to TRBJ1-1; possibly TRBD1 for D (5 bases). Trimming shortened V by 3 bases and J by 6 bases, and 11 bases separated the two germline ends. CDR3 length: 13 amino acids. CDR1 SEHNR and CDR2 FQNEAQ come from the germline V gene (reference sequence). The CDR3 DNA is TGTGCCAGCAGCTTGGGGCAGGGTGCTGAAGCTTTCTTT. It is translated as CASSLGQGAEAFF.

This clonotype was counted between two and nine times. V gene TRBV20-1 combines with J gene TRBJ2-2; D uncertain. In germline, CDR1 is DFQATT, CDR2 SNEGSKA (reference sequence). Trimming pared 1 base from V and 0 bases from J, leaving 6 bases between. This CDR3 region has 14 residues. DNA for the CDR3: TGCAGTGCTAGAGTCCCTGCGAACACCGGGGAGCTGTTTTTT. Amino acid sequence: CSARVPANTGELFF.

V and J are TRBV7-9 and TRBJ2-5; D is unclear. Germline loops: CDR1 SEHNR, CDR2 FQNEAQ (reference sequence). V dropped 3 bases and J dropped 6 bases, with 8 bases sitting between them. The CDR3 sequence is 12 residues long. CDR3 sequence: CASSLIQKTQYF. CDR3 bases: TGTGCCAGCAGCTTGATCCAGAAGACCCAGTACTTC.

This clonotype was observed a few times. The rearrangement links TRBV20-1 to TRBJ2-1, with no clear D. V lost 5 bases to trimming and J lost 8 bases, with 10 bases between them. CDR1 and CDR2 from the germline V gene are DFQATT and SNEGSKA (reference sequence). This CDR3 spans 11 amino acids. CDR3 residues: CSAPRWDEQFF. The DNA of the CDR3 is TGCAGTGCTCCCCGGTGGGATGAGCAGTTCTTC.

This clonotype was observed a few times. This chain connects TRBV7-8 to TRBJ2-7, with D unresolved. This CDR3 contains 15 residues. Germline CDR1 reads SGHVS; CDR2 reads FQNEAQ. With 0 bases removed from V and 1 base from J, the gap between germline ends came to 10 bases. CDR3 in DNA: TGTGCCAGCAGCTTAGCGCCGGCAGTATCCTACGAGCAGTACTTC. Protein: CASSLAPAVSYEQYF.

The chain joins TRBV18 to TRBJ1-1; D unclear. V lost 6 bases to trimming and J lost 2 bases, with 10 bases between them. Germline V gene data show CDR1 as KGHSH and CDR2 as LQKENI. The CDR3 contains 13 residues. The CDR3: CASSTTDNTEAFF. The CDR3 DNA is TGTGCCAGCTCGACGACGGATAACACTGAAGCTTTCTTT.